This entry lists 7 T cell receptor beta chains sequenced from one sample in a study of PD-1 blockade in mismatch repair-deficient tumors. Only in-frame clones appear in the TCRdb table, and some are missing; sequencing was by immunoSEQ multiplex PCR. The sample lists approximately 63,000 clones, about 91% occurring once. Source: peripheral blood, taken 52 weeks after starting pembrolizumab. The receptors come from an adult with mismatch repair-deficient cancer.

V usage is TRBV5-1 and J usage is TRBJ1-2; perhaps TRBD1 as D (5 bases). Germline-derived CDR1 and CDR2 are SGHRS and YFSETQ. Trimming took 4 bases from V and 7 from J, leaving 14 bases between them. CDR3 length: 13 amino acids. CDR3 residues: CASSGGTSFGYTF. DNA for the CDR3: TGCGCCAGCAGCGGGGGGACCAGCTTTGGCTACACCTTC.

This clone was counted only a few times. DNA for the CDR3: TGCGCCAGCAGCCTAACGGACAGGGCAATGGGCAATCAGCCCCAGCATTTT. Translation gives CASSLTDRAMGNQPQHF. The chain recombines TRBV4-1 with TRBJ1-5, with 8 bases that match TRBD1. The germline V gene has CDR1 MGHRA and CDR2 YSYEKL. Trimming cost V 4 bases and J 2 bases; bases outside gene matches: 10. The CDR3 contains 17 residues.

J is TRBJ2-3 and V is TRBV4-1; 11 bases are shared with TRBD2. The CDR3 sequence is 22 residues long. Germline assignment: CDR1 MGHRA and CDR2 YSYEKL. Trimming took 4 bases from V and 5 from J; bases not matched to a gene: 26. In DNA form, the CDR3 reads TGCGCCAGCAGCCGCCCTAAAGGAGGTCAGGGGCTTACTAGCGGGAGTCAAGATACGCAGTATTTT. It yields the protein CASSRPKGGQGLTSGSQDTQYF.

The V call is TRBV7-8, the J call TRBJ2-7; the D gene is possibly TRBD2 (5 bases). The CDR3 is made up of 15 amino acids. Germline assignment: CDR1 SGHVS and CDR2 FQNEAQ. V lost 4 bases and J lost 5, with 18 bases in between. CDR3: CASSSMAADGDEQYF. DNA for the CDR3: TGTGCCAGCAGCTCAATGGCAGCGGATGGGGACGAGCAGTACTTC.

This clone was seen only a few times. The rearrangement joins TRBV18 to TRBJ1-2; 7 nucleotides align to TRBD1. Trimming at V came to 2 bases and at J to 4 bases, leaving 4 bases not matched to a gene. Germline CDR1 is KGHSH and CDR2 is LQKENI. The CDR3 runs 14 residues. Written as DNA, the CDR3 is TGTGCCAGCTCACCAACAGGGGAGGGCTATGGCTACACCTTC. Translation gives CASSPTGEGYGYTF.

This clone was seen a few times. V is TRBV19 and J is TRBJ2-2; D possibly matches TRBD1 or TRBD2 (5 bases each). The V gene's germline CDR1 is LNHDA and CDR2 SQIVND (reference sequence). V lost 1 base and J lost 6, with 12 bases in between. CDR3 length: 15 residues. The CDR3 loop is CASSIVQGRPGELFF. DNA of the CDR3: TGTGCCAGTAGTATAGTCCAGGGACGGCCCGGGGAGCTGTTTTTT.

This clone has a handful of counts. The V and J genes are TRBV28 and TRBJ1-2; 7 bases are a match to TRBD1. V lost 3 bases to trimming and J lost 8 bases; unmatched junction nucleotides: 9. The CDR3 runs 14 residues. The V gene's germline CDR1 is MDHEN and CDR2 SYDVKM. This chain's CDR3 is CASSLTGWVGGYTF. CDR3 DNA sequence: TGTGCCAGCAGTTTGACAGGGTGGGTGGGAGGCTACACCTTC.